This TCR beta chain originates from a study of spatial heterogeneity in lung cancer. On the study more broadly: Alpha-chain sequences were detected in numbers that were consistently lower than beta-chain sequences.

This clonotype was seen at least ten times. Antigen specificity is unknown. This beta chain is an unintended read in a library built for alpha chains; its size means little. Time point: sample taken at primary tumor resection. Unsorted samples of tumor, nontumor lung or frozen PBMC had their whole RNA sequenced. The study tagged each TCR cDNA molecule with a unique molecular identifier. Using its own MiXCR run on the 5' RACE reads, TCRdb lists one record per CDR3 protein. The profile shows 13,000 or so distinct CDR3 sequences, under 4% of them singletons. From germline, CDR1 is MNHEY and CDR2 SVGAGI. The CDR3 runs to 14 residues. V was pared by 2 bases and J by 2 bases, with 10 bases between. Study-wide results and limits: Blood carried ubiquitous expanded tumor TCRs more at resection than follow-up.

The TCR comes from a male donor with early-stage non-small cell lung cancer. The sequenced sample was PBMCs, obtained at surgery. The chain carries TRBV6-5 and TRBJ2-7; D remains ambiguous. The CDR3 DNA reads TGTGCCAGCAGTTACGGAGTTGGTACCTACGAGCAGTACTTC. It yields the protein CASSYGVGTYEQYF.